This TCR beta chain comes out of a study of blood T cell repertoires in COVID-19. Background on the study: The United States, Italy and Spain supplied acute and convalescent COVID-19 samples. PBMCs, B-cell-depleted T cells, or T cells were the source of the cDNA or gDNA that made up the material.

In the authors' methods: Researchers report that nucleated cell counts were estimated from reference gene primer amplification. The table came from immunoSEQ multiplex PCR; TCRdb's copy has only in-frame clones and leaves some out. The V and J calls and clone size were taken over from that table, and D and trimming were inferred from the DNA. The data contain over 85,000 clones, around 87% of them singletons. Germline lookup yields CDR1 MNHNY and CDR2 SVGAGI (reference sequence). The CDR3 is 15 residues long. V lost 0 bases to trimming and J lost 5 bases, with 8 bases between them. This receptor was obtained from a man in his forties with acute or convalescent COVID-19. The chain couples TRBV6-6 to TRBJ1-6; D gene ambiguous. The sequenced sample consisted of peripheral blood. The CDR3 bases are TGTGCCAGCAGTTACTCAGGAGGCGATAATTCACCCCTCCACTTT. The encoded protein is CASSYSGGDNSPLHF.